This T cell receptor (beta chain) was identified during a study of OX40 agonist ivuxolimab in advanced cancers. Profiled with immunoSEQ multiplex PCR; TCRdb holds only in-frame clones, not every one. Of tens of thousands of clones listed, approximately 90% are singletons. Remarks on this clone: Its matching antigen is unknown.

CDR1 and CDR2 (germline): SGHVS, FNYEAQ. The CDR3 contains 12 residues. Trimming left V 1 base short and J 7 bases short, with 4 bases between. Findings of the study overall: Nonresponders, in some cases, also had low normalized T-cell clonal expansion. CD8+ T cells (on average) carried more expanded clones than CD4+ T cells.

The rearrangement links TRBV7-6 to TRBJ2-2; no clear D. The sample here was CD4+ or CD8+ T cells sorted from blood, taken in a trial of the OX40 agonist ivuxolimab. The TCR was taken from an adult with an advanced solid tumor such as melanoma, head and neck, liver or kidney cancer. The CDR3 DNA follows: TGTGCCAGCAGCTTAGACCACGGGGAGCTGTTTTTT. Its translation: CASSLDHGELFF. Using reference TRBV7-6 and TRBJ2-2 for the parts outside the CDR3, the full variable domain is GAGVSQSPRYKVTKRGQDVALRCDPISGHVSLYWYRQALGQGPEFLTYFNYEAQQDKSGLPNDRFSAERPEGSISTLTIQRTEQRDSAMYRCASSLDHGELFFGEGSRLTVL.